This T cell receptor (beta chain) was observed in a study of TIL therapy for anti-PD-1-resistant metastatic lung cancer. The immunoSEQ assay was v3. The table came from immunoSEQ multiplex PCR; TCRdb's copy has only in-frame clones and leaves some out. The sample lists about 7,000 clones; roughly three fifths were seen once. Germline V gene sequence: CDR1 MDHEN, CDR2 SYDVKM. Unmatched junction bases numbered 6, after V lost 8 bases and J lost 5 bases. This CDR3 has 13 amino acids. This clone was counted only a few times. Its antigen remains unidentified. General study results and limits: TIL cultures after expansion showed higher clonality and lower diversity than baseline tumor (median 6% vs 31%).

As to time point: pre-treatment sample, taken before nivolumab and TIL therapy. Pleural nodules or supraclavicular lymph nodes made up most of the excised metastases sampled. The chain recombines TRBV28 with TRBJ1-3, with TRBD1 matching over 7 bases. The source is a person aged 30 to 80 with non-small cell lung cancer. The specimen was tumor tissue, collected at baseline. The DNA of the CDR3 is TGTGCCAGCGTTTCGGGACAGAGAAACACCATATATTTT. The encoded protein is CASVSGQRNTIYF.